A single T cell receptor (beta chain) is shown here with its context. Its cognate antigen is unknown. These data originate in a study of OX40 agonist ivuxolimab in advanced cancers. The overall study: Patients treated during dose escalation were battling hepatocellular carcinoma, melanoma, renal cell or head and neck cancer. Of mixed ages from about 23 to 85 and averaging around 60 years, the group was approximately 84% male. Study-wide results and caveats: Some of the lowest clonal expansion was seen in partial responders at 0.1-3.0 mg/kg.

The assay was immunoSEQ multiplex PCR, and TCRdb's table has in-frame clones only and misses some. The repertoire includes 60,000 or so clones, approximately 84% of them detected once, and about 12% sits in the top ten. With autoimmune disease history or systemic immunosuppression, patients were excluded. This CDR3 spans 15 amino acids. The V gene's germline CDR1 is SNHLY and CDR2 FYNNEI. After removal of 5 bases from V and 6 bases from J, the junction contained 7 bases not matched to a gene. The receptor was isolated from an adult with an advanced solid tumor such as melanoma, head and neck, liver or kidney cancer. This chain connects TRBV2 to TRBJ2-3; TRBD1 aligns across 11 bases. The sequencing used CD4+ or CD8+ T cells sorted from blood, collected in a trial of the OX40 agonist ivuxolimab. The CDR3 reads CASSSWTGGRDTQYF. For the CDR3, the DNA is TGTGCCAGCAGTTCCTGGACAGGGGGCAGGGATACGCAGTATTTT.